Following are 24 T cell receptor beta chains from one sample sequenced in a study of T cell responses to AZD1222 COVID-19 vaccine. Profiling relied on immunoSEQ multiplex PCR, and the TCRdb table lists in-frame clones only, not all of them. Among some 99,000 clones, 87% were seen once, and the ten largest hold 4.5% to 5.5%. Source: peripheral blood, taken on day 0 of AZD1222 vaccination. These receptors were collected from an adult in good health.

The chain is built from TRBV9 and TRBJ1-1; D may be TRBD1 (5 bases). The germline V gene encodes CDR1 SGDLS and CDR2 YYNGEE. Trimming removed 4 bases at V and 2 bases at J, with 12 bases between. The CDR3 runs 14 residues. The CDR3: CASSPGHQNTEAFF. CDR3 DNA: TGTGCCAGCAGCCCTGGACACCAAAACACTGAAGCTTTCTTT.

The genes are TRBV6-5 and TRBJ1-6; TRBD1 is a possible D gene (5 bases). This CDR3 has 13 amino acids. Germline CDR1 MNHEY, CDR2 SVGAGI. V lost 5 bases and J lost 10, with 12 bases in between. The CDR3 protein is CASSNPGISPLHF. CDR3 bases: TGTGCCAGCAGTAACCCAGGGATCTCACCCCTCCACTTT.

The chain uses TRBV2 and TRBJ1-1; no clear D gene. The CDR3 runs 13 residues. Germline lookup yields CDR1 SNHLY and CDR2 FYNNEI. V lost 3 bases, J lost 1 base, and 6 bases lay in between. The CDR3 DNA reads TGTGCCAGCAGTGAGCTGACGAACACTGAAGCTTTCTTT. Protein sequence: CASSELTNTEAFF.

The chain uses TRBV19 and TRBJ1-6; D is perhaps TRBD1 (6 bases). Trimming removed 3 bases from V and 7 bases from J, with 19 bases in between. This CDR3 has 17 amino acids. In germline, CDR1 is LNHDA, CDR2 SQIVND (reference sequence). The CDR3 DNA reads as TGTGCCAGTAGTATCGGGGCGACAGGAGGCGCAAATTCACCCCTCCACTTT. Its translation: CASSIGATGGANSPLHF.

The chain has TRBV5-4 and TRBJ2-7, with 7 positions matching TRBD2. Germline loops: CDR1 SGHNT, CDR2 YYREEE (reference sequence). The CDR3 runs 14 residues. Trimming took 5 bases from V and 4 from J; bases not matched to a gene: 9. CDR3 protein: CASSGEGEVYEQYF. DNA of the CDR3: TGTGCCAGCAGTGGGGAGGGTGAGGTATACGAGCAGTACTTC.

The table lists this clone with a count of one. The chain combines TRBV11-3 with TRBJ2-1; D gene uncertain. V was cut by 5 bases and J by 8 bases, with 16 bases left in between. CDR3 length equals 14 residues. The germline V gene has CDR1 SGHNT and CDR2 YENEEA. The CDR3 loop is CASSEGSLFDEQFF. CDR3 nucleotides: TGTGCCAGCAGCGAAGGATCCCTCTTCGATGAGCAGTTCTTC.

The V call is TRBV11-2, the J call TRBJ2-7, with D possibly TRBD2 on 6 matching bases. V shed 5 bases and J shed 12 bases, with 23 bases lying between them. Germline loops: CDR1 SGHAT, CDR2 FQNNGV. This CDR3 is built from 14 residues. The CDR3 loop is CASSQVPRGGPRYF. CDR3 in DNA: TGTGCCAGCAGCCAAGTCCCTCGCGGAGGGCCGCGGTACTTC.

The chain employs TRBV4-1 and TRBJ2-3; D unclear. V shed 0 bases and J shed 6 bases, with 7 bases lying between them. CDR1 is MGHRA, CDR2 YSYEKL, per germline. This CDR3 comprises 13 residues. The CDR3 DNA reads as TGCGCCAGCAGCCAAGATATCCGGGATACGCAGTATTTT. This gives the protein CASSQDIRDTQYF.

The chain combines TRBV7-2 with TRBJ1-6; 7 bases align to TRBD1. The CDR3 covers 14 residues. Germline CDR1 and CDR2: SGHTA and FQGNSA. V lost 5 bases and J lost 8; bases outside the gene matches: 6. CDR3 DNA sequence: TGTGCCAGCAGCCCCCGACAGGGATATTCACCCCTCCACTTT. It yields the protein CASSPRQGYSPLHF.

The sample holds one count of this clone. This chain joins TRBV6-2 or TRBV6-3 and TRBJ1-3; D remains unclear. This CDR3 is built from 16 residues. V lost 2 bases to trimming and J lost 2 bases, with 13 bases between them. Per the germline V gene, CDR1 is MNHEY and CDR2 is SVGEGT. CDR3: CASSYLAGRPGNTIYF. The CDR3 DNA follows: TGTGCCAGCAGTTACCTTGCCGGGAGACCTGGAAACACCATATATTTT.

The chain carries TRBV5-4 and TRBJ2-5; 14 positions match TRBD2. The CDR3 extends over 15 amino acids. The junction had 5 bases not matched to a gene; V was cut back by 6 bases and J by 4 bases. CDR1 is SGHNT, CDR2 YYREEE, per germline (reference sequence). CDR3 in DNA: TGTGCCAGCACTCAAGGACTAGCGGGAGGAGAGACCCAGTACTTC. It yields the protein CASTQGLAGGETQYF.

The chain uses TRBV7-9 and TRBJ2-3; D gene uncertain. Germline CDR1 reads SEHNR; CDR2 reads FQNEAQ (reference sequence). Trimming removed 5 bases from V and 3 bases from J, with 18 bases in between. The CDR3 sequence is 16 residues long. The CDR3 DNA is TGTGCCAGCAGCACCCCGGCCCGGATGGGGACAGATACGCAGTATTTT. It codes for CASSTPARMGTDTQYF.

This chain joins TRBV5-1 and TRBJ1-1; 8 nucleotides line up with TRBD1. The CDR3 is 14 residues long. CDR1 and CDR2 (germline): SGHRS, YFSETQ. The junction had 3 bases not matched to a gene; V was cut back by 4 bases and J by 1 base. The CDR3 loop is CASSRGTGNTEAFF. Here the CDR3 DNA reads TGCGCCAGCAGCCGCGGGACAGGGAACACTGAAGCTTTCTTT.

The genes are TRBV14 and TRBJ2-1; TRBD2 might be the D (5 bases). Trimming cost V 1 base and J 0 bases, with 16 bases left between them. This CDR3 region has 18 residues. CDR1 SGHDN and CDR2 FVKESK come from the germline V gene. CDR3 DNA sequence: TGTGCCAGCAGCCAAGTTAGACTAACCAAAAGCTCCTACAATGAGCAGTTCTTC. It specifies CASSQVRLTKSSYNEQFF.

This chain connects TRBV29-1 to TRBJ2-1, with D maybe TRBD1 (5 bases). The CDR3 is 13 amino acids. The V end lost 0 bases, the J end lost 16 bases, and 19 bases lay between the germline ends. CDR1 and CDR2 from the germline V gene are SQVTM and ANQGSEA. CDR3 protein: CSVEDGRQFRPFF. The CDR3 nucleotides are TGCAGCGTTGAAGATGGACGACAGTTCCGTCCATTCTTC.

This clone was picked up a small number of times. V gene TRBV4-1 combines with J gene TRBJ1-2; a weak D match, TRBD1 (6 bases). Germline CDR1 and CDR2: MGHRA and YSYEKL. V dropped 0 bases and J dropped 8 bases, with 13 bases sitting between them. This CDR3 is 14 amino acids long. CDR3 residues: CASSQDEQGEGYTF. CDR3 in DNA: TGCGCCAGCAGCCAAGATGAACAGGGAGAGGGCTACACCTTC.

In nucleotides, the CDR3 is TGCAGCGTCCCGGGGGGGGCCGGTGACCGGGAGCTGTTTTTT. It specifies CSVPGGAGDRELFF. J is TRBJ2-2 and V is TRBV29-1; TRBD2 aligns across 8 bases. This CDR3 contains 14 residues. Looked up from germline, CDR1 is SQVTM and CDR2 is ANQGSEA. J gave up 9 bases and V 6 bases, and 12 bases lay outside the gene matches.

V and J are TRBV4-2 and TRBJ2-3, with 9 bases identical to TRBD2. This CDR3 is built from 15 residues. Germline V lookup: CDR1 LGHNA, CDR2 YNFKEQ. V lost 0 bases to trimming and J lost 12 bases; unmatched junction nucleotides: 10. CDR3 region: CASSQDFAREGDQYF. The CDR3 DNA reads as TGTGCCAGCAGCCAAGATTTCGCGCGGGAGGGGGATCAGTATTTT.

The V and J genes are TRBV19 and TRBJ1-1; 7 positions match TRBD1. In germline, CDR1 is LNHDA, CDR2 SQIVND (reference sequence). V lost 8 bases and J lost 4; bases outside the gene matches: 7. This CDR3 contains 13 residues. In DNA form, the CDR3 reads TGTGCCAGTTTCCTACAGGGGACCACTGAAGCTTTCTTT. Protein sequence: CASFLQGTTEAFF. The whole variable domain, filled in from reference TRBV19 and TRBJ1-1, reads DGGITQSPKYLFRKEGQNVTLSCEQNLNHDAMYWYRQDPGQGLRLIYYSQIVNDFQKGDIAEGYSVSREKKESFPLTVTSAQKNPTAFYLCASFLQGTTEAFFGQGTRLTVV.

The chain joins TRBV19 to TRBJ2-2, with a weak D call TRBD1 (6 bases). The CDR3 contains 16 residues. CDR1 is LNHDA and CDR2 is SQIVND in the germline V gene (reference sequence). Trimming removed 3 bases from V and 3 bases from J, with 14 bases in between. The DNA of the CDR3 is TGTGCCAGTAGTATGGGGGCCCGGCTCGACACCGGGGAGCTGTTTTTT. This codes for CASSMGARLDTGELFF. The full variable domain, completed using reference TRBV19 and TRBJ2-2, is DGGITQSPKYLFRKEGQNVTLSCEQNLNHDAMYWYRQDPGQGLRLIYYSQIVNDFQKGDIAEGYSVSREKKESFPLTVTSAQKNPTAFYLCASSMGARLDTGELFFGEGSRLTVL.

The J gene is TRBJ2-7, the V gene TRBV4-3; TRBD2 is a possible D gene (6 bases). CDR1 is LGHNA, CDR2 YSLEER, per germline. Trimming shortened V by 0 bases and J by 0 bases, and 15 bases separated the two germline ends. This CDR3 contains 17 residues. Here the CDR3 DNA reads TGCGCCAGCAGCCAAGATTCGGGCGGGGCGTTCTCCTACGAGCAGTACTTC. It codes for CASSQDSGGAFSYEQYF.

The V gene is TRBV28, the J gene TRBJ1-2; no definite D call. V was cut by 8 bases and J by 6 bases, with 13 bases left in between. Germline CDR1 and CDR2: MDHEN and SYDVKM. The CDR3 loop spans 12 amino acids. The CDR3 spells CASGADADGYTF. Here the CDR3 DNA reads TGTGCCAGCGGAGCAGACGCGGATGGCTACACCTTC.

The J gene is TRBJ1-1, the V gene TRBV5-1; D unclear. The germline V gene has CDR1 SGHRS and CDR2 YFSETQ. This CDR3 comprises 15 residues. V was shortened by 0 bases and J by 1 base, with 10 bases between the two germline ends. The CDR3 DNA reads TGCGCCAGCAGCTTGGTATTCCGGGGGAACACTGAAGCTTTCTTT. Its translation: CASSLVFRGNTEAFF.

The table lists this clone with a count of one. The chain links TRBV10-3 to TRBJ1-1, with a tentative D call TRBD1 (5 bases). Germline lookup yields CDR1 ENHRY and CDR2 SYGVKD. The V end lost 6 bases, the J end lost 2 bases, and 16 bases lay between the germline ends. This CDR3 comprises 15 residues. The DNA for the CDR3 is TGTGCCATCAGGACTACGGGGCGGACCAACACTGAAGCTTTCTTT. Amino acids: CAIRTTGRTNTEAFF.